This T cell receptor (beta chain) was retrieved from a study of blood T cell repertoires in COVID-19. Some clones are missing from TCRdb's copy, which holds only in-frame ones; the method was immunoSEQ multiplex PCR. The table records about 140,000 clones, 88% of them present only once. The CDR3 is made up of 15 amino acids. V lost 4 bases to trimming and J lost 6 bases; unmatched junction nucleotides: 4. Germline values: CDR1 MDHEN, CDR2 SYDVKM. This clonotype was sampled from a woman aged 60-75 years with acute or convalescent COVID-19. The V call is TRBV28, the J call TRBJ2-1, with TRBD2 matching 12 bases. Sequenced input: peripheral blood. The CDR3 region has the DNA TGTGCCAGCAGTTCTAGCGGGGGGGCCGTCAATGAGCAGTTCTTC. Amino acids: CASSSSGGAVNEQFF.